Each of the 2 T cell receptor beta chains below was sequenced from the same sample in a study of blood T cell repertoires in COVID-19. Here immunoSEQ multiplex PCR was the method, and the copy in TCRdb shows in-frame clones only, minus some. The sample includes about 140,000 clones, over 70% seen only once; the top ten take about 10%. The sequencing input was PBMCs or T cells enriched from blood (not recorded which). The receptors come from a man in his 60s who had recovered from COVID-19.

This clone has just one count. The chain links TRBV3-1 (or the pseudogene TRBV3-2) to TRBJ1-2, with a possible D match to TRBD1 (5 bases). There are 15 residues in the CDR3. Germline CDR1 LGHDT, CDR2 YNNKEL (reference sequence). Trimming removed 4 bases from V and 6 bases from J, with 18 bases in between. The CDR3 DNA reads TGTGCCAGCAGCCGAGCCGGGCCCGAGGACAATGGCTACACCTTC. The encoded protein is CASSRAGPEDNGYTF.

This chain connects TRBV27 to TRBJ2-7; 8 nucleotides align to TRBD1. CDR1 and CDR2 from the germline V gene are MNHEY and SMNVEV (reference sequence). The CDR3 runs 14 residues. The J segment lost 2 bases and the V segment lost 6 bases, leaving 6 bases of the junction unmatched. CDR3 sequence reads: CASRGTGDAYEQYF. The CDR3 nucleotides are TGTGCCAGCAGGGGGACAGGCGATGCCTACGAGCAGTACTTC.